Below are 9 T cell receptor beta chains sequenced from a single sample in a study of shared clonotypes between healthy human individuals. The protocol was immunoSEQ multiplex PCR, while the TCRdb copy is restricted to in-frame clones and leaves out a portion. The data show roughly 2 million clones, approximately 96% seen once. Sequencing was carried out using naive CD4+ T cells sorted from blood. Subset indicated: CD45RA+ positively selected. The receptors derive from a man aged 18 to 29 in good health.

The chain is built from TRBV6-5 and TRBJ2-7; 11 bases line up with TRBD2. After removal of 6 bases from V and 3 bases from J, the junction contained 7 bases not matched to a gene. CDR3 size: 15 residues. The V gene's germline CDR1 is MNHEY and CDR2 SVGAGI. In DNA, the CDR3 is TGTGCCAGCAGGCCGGGACTAGCGGCCCTCTACGAGCAGTACTTC. It is translated as CASRPGLAALYEQYF.

This clone was recorded once. The genes are TRBV6-6 and TRBJ1-2, with D unresolved. The CDR3 covers 13 residues. Trimming cost V 9 bases and J 2 bases, with 13 bases left between them. CDR1 and CDR2 from the germline V gene are MNHNY and SVGAGI (reference sequence). In DNA, the CDR3 is TGTGCCAGTTCACTATCGCGGAACTATGGCTACACCTTC. This translates into CASSLSRNYGYTF.

The rearrangement links TRBV10-1 to TRBJ2-2, with a possible D match to TRBD2 (6 bases). V was shortened by 4 bases and J by 8 bases, with 17 bases between the two germline ends. Per germline, CDR1 WNHNN and CDR2 SYGVQD (reference sequence). This CDR3 has 15 amino acids. CDR3: CASSAQSTSSGELFF. DNA of the CDR3: TGCGCCAGCAGTGCCCAATCCACTAGCTCGGGGGAGCTGTTTTTT.

The chain couples TRBV28 to TRBJ1-2; 10 nucleotides align to TRBD1. Germline V CDR1 and CDR2: MDHEN, SYDVKM. After removal of 6 bases from V and 4 bases from J, the junction contained 5 bases not matched to a gene. The length of the CDR3 is 14 residues. The CDR3 DNA is TGTGCCAGCAGCTACGGGACAGGGGCCTATGGCTACACCTTC. Translated, it gives CASSYGTGAYGYTF.

To note about this clone: Additional DNA sequences in this sample encode the identical CDR3. J is TRBJ2-3 and V is TRBV7-9, with 8 bases aligning to TRBD2. J lost 1 base, V lost 5 bases, and 2 bases had no gene match. This CDR3 region has 14 residues. Germline V gene lookup returns CDR1 SEHNR and CDR2 FQNEAQ (reference sequence). The CDR3 loop reads CASSHSGGTDTQYF. The CDR3 nucleotides are TGTGCCAGCAGCCATAGCGGGGGCACAGATACGCAGTATTTT.

V and J are TRBV5-1 and TRBJ2-5, with a weak D call TRBD2 (6 bases). Trimming took 0 bases from V and 0 from J, leaving 15 bases between them. The germline V gene has CDR1 SGHRS and CDR2 YFSETQ. The CDR3 spans 17 residues. The CDR3 sequence is CASSLGHQRAYQETQYF. In nucleotides, the CDR3 is TGCGCCAGCAGCTTGGGGCATCAGCGGGCATACCAAGAGACCCAGTACTTC.

This clone showed up just once. The J gene is TRBJ2-7, the V gene TRBV7-6; TRBD2 agrees at 9 bases. The CDR3 covers 13 residues. Germline V gene lookup returns CDR1 SGHVS and CDR2 FNYEAQ. Unmatched junction bases numbered 2, after V lost 5 bases and J lost 3 bases. CDR3 protein: CASSRTSDYEQYF. CDR3 bases: TGTGCCAGCAGCCGGACTAGCGACTACGAGCAGTACTTC.

The J gene is TRBJ2-7, the V gene TRBV11-3; D is perhaps TRBD2 (5 bases). CDR3 length: 16 amino acids. Trimming removed 4 bases from V and 7 bases from J, with 23 bases in between. Germline V gene data show CDR1 as SGHNT and CDR2 as YENEEA. The CDR3 region has the DNA TGTGCCAGCAGCTCGAGCGGCCCGGGCCGAGGTGGGGAGCAGTACTTC. Protein sequence: CASSSSGPGRGGEQYF.

The chain carries TRBV7-9 and TRBJ2-7, with D maybe TRBD1 (6 bases). Germline CDR1 is SEHNR and CDR2 is FQNEAQ (reference sequence). Trimming stripped 5 bases from V and 6 bases from J, with 14 bases between. CDR3 length equals 13 residues. This CDR3 is CASSGRQGFEQYF. CDR3 nucleotides: TGTGCCAGCAGCGGCCGGCAGGGGTTCGAGCAGTACTTC. Based on the CDR3 plus reference TRBV7-9 and TRBJ2-7, the full variable domain is DTGVSQNPRHKITKRGQNVTFRCDPISEHNRLYWYRQTLGQGPEFLTYFQNEAQLEKSRLLSDRFSAERPKGSFSTLEIQRTEQGDSAMYLCASSGRQGFEQYFGPGTRLTVT.